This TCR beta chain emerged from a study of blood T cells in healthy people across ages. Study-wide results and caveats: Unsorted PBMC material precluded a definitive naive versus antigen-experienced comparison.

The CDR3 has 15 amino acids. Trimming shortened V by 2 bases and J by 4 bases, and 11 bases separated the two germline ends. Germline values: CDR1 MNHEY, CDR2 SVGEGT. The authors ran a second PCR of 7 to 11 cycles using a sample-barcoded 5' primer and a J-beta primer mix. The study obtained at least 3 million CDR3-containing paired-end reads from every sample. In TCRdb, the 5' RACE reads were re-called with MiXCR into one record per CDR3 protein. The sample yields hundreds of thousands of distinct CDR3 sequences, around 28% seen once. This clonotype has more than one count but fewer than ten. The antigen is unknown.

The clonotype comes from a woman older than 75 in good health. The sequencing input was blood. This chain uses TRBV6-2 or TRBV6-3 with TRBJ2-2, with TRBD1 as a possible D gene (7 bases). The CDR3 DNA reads TGTGCCAGCAGTTACCGGAGGGGGCCCACCGGGGAGCTGTTTTTT. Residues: CASSYRRGPTGELFF.